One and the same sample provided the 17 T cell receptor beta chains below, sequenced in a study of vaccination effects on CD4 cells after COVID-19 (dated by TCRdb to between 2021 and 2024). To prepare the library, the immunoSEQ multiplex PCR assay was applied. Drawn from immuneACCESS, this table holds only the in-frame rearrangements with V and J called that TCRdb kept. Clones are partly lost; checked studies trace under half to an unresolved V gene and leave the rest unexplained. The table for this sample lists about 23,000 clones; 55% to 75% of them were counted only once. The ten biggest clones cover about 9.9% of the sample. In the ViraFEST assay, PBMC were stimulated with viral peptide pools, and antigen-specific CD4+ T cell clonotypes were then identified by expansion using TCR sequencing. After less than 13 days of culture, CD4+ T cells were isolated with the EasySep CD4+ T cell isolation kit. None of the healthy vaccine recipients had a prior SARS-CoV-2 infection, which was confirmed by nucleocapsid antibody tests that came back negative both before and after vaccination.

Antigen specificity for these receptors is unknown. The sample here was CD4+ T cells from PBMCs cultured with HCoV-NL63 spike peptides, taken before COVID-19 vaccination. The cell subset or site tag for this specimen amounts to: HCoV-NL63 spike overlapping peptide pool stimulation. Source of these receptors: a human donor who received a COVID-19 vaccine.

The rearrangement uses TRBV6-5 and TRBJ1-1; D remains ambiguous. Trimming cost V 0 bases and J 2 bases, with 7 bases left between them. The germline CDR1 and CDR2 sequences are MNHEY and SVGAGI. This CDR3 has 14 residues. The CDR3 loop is CASSYSIRNTEAFF. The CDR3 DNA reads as TGTGCCAGCAGTTACTCTATACGTAACACTGAAGCTTTCTTT.

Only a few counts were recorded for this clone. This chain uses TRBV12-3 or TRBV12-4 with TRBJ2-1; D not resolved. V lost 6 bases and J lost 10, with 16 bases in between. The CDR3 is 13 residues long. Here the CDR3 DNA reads TGTGCCAGCAGATTTTTGATCGCCGGAGAGCAGTTCTTC. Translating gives CASRFLIAGEQFF.

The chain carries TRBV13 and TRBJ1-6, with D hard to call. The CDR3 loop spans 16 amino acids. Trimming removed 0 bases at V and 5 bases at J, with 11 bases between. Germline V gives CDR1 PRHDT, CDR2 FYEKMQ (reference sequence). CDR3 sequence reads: CASSLGPRIDNSPLHF. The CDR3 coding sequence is TGTGCCAGCAGCTTAGGACCGCGGATAGATAATTCACCCCTCCACTTT.

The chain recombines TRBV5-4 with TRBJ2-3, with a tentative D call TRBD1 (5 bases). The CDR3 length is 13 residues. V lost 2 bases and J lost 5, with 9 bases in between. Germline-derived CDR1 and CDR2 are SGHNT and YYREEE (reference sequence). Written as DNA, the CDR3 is TGTGCCAGCAGCTTATTCAGGGAAGATACGCAGTATTTT. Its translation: CASSLFREDTQYF.

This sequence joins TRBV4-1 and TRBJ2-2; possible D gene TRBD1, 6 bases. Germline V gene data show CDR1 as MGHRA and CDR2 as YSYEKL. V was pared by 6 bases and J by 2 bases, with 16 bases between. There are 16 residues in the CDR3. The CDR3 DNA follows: TGCGCCAGCAGACACATGACAGGACCCAACACCGGGGAGCTGTTTTTT. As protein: CASRHMTGPNTGELFF.

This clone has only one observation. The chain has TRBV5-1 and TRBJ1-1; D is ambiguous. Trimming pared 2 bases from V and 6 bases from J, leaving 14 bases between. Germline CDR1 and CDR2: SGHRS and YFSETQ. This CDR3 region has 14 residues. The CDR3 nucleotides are TGCGCCAGCAGCTTCATCGGGAGGAGCGCTGAAGCTTTCTTT. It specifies CASSFIGRSAEAFF.

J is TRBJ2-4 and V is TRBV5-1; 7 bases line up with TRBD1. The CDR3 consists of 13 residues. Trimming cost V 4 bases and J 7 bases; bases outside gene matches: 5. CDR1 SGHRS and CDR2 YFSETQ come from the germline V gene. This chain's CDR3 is CASSPGQSNIQYF. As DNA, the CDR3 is TGCGCCAGCAGCCCGGGACAGAGTAACATTCAGTACTTC.

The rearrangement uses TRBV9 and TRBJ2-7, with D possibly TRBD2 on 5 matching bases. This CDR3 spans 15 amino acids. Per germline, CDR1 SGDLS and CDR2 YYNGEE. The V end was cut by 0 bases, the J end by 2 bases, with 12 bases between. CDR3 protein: CASSVGTLSTYEQYF. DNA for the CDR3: TGTGCCAGCAGCGTAGGGACTCTCTCTACCTACGAGCAGTACTTC.

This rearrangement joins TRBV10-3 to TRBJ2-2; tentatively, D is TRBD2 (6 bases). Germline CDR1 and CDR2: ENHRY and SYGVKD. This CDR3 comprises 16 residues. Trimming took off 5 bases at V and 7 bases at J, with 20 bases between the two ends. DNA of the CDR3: TGTGCCATCAGTTTTCACCGGGACTTATTATACGGGGAGCTGTTTTTT. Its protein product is CAISFHRDLLYGELFF.

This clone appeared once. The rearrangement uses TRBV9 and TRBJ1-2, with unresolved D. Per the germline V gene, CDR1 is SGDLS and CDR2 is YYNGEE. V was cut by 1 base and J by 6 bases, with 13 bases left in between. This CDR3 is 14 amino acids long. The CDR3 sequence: CASSVTRGIHGYTF. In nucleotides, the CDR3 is TGTGCCAGCAGCGTAACGAGAGGTATTCATGGCTACACCTTC.

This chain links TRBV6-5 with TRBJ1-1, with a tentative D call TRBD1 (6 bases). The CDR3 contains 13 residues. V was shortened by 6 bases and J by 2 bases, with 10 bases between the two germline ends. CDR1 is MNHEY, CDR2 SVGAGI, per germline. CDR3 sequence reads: CASRRQVNTEAFF. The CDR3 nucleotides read TGTGCCAGCAGAAGACAGGTCAACACTGAAGCTTTCTTT.

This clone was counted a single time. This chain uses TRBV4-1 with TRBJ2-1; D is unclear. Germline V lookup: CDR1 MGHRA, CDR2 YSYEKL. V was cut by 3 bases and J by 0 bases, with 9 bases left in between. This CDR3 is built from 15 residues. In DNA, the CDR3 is TGCGCCAGCAGCCAGGATATTAACTCCTACAATGAGCAGTTCTTC. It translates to CASSQDINSYNEQFF.

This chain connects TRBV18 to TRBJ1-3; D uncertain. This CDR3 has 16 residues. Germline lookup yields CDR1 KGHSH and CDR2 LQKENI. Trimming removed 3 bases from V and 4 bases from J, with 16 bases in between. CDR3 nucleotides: TGTGCCAGCTCACCGAATTCGGGGTCGGGCGGAAACACCATATATTTT. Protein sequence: CASSPNSGSGGNTIYF.

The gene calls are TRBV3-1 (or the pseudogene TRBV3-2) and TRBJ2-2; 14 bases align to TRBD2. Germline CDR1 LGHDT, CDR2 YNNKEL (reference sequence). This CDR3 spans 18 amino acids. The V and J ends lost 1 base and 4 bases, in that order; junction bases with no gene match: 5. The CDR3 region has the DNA TGTGCCAGCAGCCAAGGGACTAGCGGGAGGCGGGGCACCGGGGAGCTGTTTTTT. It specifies CASSQGTSGRRGTGELFF.

The CDR3 region has the DNA TGTGCCAGCAGCTTCCCAAATCTCCGGGACTCCAACTCCTACAATGAGCAGTTCTTC. This translates into CASSFPNLRDSNSYNEQFF. The chain uses TRBV7-9 and TRBJ2-1, with D perhaps matching TRBD2 (6 bases). Germline V gene data show CDR1 as SEHNR and CDR2 as FQNEAQ (reference sequence). Trimming stripped 3 bases from V and 0 bases from J, with 21 bases between. The CDR3 consists of 19 residues.

For the CDR3, the DNA is TGCGCCAGCAGCCAGACGATAGCGGGAGTCACCGGGGAGCTGTTTTTT. It translates to CASSQTIAGVTGELFF. The chain is built from TRBV4-1 and TRBJ2-2, with 9 bases matching TRBD2. Trimming removed 3 bases from V and 4 bases from J; junction bases left unmatched: 6. This CDR3 spans 16 amino acids. The germline gives CDR1 MGHRA, CDR2 YSYEKL.

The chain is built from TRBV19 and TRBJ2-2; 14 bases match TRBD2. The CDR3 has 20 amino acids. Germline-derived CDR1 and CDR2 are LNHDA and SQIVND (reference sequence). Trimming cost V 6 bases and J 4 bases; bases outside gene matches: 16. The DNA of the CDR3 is TGTGCCAGTAGGATTTACTCGACTAGCGGGAGGGCCGGGGGCACCGGGGAGCTGTTTTTT. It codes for CASRIYSTSGRAGGTGELFF.